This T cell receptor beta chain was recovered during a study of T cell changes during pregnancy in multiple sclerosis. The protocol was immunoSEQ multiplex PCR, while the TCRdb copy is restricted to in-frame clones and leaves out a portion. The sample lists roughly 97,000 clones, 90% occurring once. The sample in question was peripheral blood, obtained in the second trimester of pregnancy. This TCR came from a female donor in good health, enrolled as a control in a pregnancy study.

CDR3 protein: CASSYGTGAGALHF. For the CDR3, the DNA is TGTGCCAGCAGTTACGGGACAGGGGCTGGAGCCCTCCACTTT. J is TRBJ1-6 and V is TRBV6-6, with 10 positions matching TRBD1. The CDR3 contains 14 residues. V shed 2 bases, J shed 14 bases, and the junction held 6 bases outside the gene matches. Germline V gene sequence: CDR1 MNHNY, CDR2 SVGAGI (reference sequence).